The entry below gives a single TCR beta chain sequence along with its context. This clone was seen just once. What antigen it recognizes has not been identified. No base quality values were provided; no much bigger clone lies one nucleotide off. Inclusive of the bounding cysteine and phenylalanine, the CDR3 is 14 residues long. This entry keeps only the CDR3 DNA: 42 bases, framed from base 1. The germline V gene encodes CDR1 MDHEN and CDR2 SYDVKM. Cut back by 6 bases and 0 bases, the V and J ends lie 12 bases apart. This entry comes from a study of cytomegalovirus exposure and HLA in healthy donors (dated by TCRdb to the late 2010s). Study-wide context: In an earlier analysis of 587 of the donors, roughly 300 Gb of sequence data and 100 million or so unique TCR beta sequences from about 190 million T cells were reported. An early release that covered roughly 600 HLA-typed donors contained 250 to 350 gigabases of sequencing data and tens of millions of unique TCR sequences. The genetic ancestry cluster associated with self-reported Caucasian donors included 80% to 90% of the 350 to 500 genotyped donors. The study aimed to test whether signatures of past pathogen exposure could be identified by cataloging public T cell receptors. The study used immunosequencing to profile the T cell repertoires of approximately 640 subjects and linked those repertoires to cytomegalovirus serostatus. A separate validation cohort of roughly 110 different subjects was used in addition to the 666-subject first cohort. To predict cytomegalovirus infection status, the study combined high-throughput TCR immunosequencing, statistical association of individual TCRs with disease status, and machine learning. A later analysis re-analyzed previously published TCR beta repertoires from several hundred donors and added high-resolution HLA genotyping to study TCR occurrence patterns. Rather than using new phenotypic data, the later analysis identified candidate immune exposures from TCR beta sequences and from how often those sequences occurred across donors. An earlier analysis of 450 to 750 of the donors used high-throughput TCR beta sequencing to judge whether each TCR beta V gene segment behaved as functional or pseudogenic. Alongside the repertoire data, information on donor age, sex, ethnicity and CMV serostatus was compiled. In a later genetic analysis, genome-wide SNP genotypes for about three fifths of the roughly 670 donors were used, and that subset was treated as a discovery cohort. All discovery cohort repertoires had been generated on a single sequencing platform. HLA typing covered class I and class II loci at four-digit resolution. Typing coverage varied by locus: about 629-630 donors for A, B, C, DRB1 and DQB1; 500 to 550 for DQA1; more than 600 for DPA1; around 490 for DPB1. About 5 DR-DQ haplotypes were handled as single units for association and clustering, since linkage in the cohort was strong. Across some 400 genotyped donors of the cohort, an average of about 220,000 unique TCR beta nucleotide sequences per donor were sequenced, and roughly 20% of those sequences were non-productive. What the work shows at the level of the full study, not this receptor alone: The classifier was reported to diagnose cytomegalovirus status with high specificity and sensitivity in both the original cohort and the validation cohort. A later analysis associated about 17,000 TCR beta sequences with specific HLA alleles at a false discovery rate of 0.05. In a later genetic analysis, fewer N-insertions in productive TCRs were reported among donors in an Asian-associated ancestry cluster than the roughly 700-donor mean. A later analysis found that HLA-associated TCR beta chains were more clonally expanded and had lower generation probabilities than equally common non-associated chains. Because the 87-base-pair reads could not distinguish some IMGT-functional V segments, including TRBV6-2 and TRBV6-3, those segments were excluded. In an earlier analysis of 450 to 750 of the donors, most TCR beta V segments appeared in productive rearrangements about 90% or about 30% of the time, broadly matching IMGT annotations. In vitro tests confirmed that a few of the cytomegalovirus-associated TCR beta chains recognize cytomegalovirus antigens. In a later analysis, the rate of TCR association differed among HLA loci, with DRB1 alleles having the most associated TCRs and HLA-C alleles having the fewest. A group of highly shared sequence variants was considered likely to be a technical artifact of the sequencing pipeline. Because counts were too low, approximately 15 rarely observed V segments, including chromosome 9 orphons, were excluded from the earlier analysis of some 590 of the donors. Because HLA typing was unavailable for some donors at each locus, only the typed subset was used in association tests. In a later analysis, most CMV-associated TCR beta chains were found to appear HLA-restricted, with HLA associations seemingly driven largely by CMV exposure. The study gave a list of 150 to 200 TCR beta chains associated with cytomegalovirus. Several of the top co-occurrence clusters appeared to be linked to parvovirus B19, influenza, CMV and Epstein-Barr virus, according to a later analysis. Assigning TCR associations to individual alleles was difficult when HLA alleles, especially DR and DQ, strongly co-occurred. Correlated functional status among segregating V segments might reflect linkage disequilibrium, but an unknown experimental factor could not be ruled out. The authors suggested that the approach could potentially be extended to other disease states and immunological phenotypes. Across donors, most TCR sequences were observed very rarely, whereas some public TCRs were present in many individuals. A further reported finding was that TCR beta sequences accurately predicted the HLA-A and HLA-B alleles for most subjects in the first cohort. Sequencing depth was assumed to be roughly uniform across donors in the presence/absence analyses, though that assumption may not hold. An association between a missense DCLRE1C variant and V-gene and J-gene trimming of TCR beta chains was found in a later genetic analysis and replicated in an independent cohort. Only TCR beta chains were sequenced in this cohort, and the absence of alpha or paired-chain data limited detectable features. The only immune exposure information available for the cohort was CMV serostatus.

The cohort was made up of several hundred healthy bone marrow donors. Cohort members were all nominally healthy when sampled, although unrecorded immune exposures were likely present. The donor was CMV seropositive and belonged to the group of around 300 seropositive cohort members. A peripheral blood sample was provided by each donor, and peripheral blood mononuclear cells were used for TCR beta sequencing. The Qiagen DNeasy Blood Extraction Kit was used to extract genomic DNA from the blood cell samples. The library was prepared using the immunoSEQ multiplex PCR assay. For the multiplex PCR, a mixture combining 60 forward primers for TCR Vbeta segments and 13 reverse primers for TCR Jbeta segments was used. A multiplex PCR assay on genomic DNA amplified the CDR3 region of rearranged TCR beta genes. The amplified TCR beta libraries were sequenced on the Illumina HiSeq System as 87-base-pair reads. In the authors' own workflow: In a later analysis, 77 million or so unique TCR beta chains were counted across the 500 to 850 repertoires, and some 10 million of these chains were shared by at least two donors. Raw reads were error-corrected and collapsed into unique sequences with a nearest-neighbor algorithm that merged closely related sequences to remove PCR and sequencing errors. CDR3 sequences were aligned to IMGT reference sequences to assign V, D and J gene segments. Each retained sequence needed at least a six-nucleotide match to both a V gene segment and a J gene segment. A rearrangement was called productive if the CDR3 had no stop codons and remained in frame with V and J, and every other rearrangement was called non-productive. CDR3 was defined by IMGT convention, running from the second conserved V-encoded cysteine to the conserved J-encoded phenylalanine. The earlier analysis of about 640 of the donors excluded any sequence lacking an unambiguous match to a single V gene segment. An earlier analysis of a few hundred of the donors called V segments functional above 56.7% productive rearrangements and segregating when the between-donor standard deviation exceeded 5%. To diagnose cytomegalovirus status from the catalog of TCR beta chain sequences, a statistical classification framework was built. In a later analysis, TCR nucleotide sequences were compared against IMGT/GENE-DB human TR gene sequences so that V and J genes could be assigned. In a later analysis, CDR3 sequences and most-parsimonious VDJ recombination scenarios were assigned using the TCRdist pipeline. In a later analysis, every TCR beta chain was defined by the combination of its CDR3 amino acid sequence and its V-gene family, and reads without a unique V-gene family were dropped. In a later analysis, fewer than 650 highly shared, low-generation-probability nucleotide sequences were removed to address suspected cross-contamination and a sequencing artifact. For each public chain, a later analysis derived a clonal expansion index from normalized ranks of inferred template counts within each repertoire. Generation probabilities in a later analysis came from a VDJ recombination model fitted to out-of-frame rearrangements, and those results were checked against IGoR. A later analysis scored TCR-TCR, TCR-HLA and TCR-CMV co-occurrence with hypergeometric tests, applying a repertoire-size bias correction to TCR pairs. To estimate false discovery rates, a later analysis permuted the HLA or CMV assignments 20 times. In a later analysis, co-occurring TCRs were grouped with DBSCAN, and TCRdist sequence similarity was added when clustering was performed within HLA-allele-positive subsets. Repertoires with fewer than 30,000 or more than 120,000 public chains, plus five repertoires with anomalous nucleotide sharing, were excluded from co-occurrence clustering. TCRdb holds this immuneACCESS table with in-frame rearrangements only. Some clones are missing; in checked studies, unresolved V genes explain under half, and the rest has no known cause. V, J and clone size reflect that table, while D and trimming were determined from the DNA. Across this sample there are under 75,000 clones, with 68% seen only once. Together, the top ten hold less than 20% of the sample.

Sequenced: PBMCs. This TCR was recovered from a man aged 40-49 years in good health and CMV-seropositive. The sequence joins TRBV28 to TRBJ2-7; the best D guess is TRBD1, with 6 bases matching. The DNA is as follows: TGTGCCAGCAGACGTCAGGGGATCTCCTACGAGCAGTACTTC. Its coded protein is CASRRQGISYEQYF.